A selection of T cell receptor beta chains follows, all from one sample in a study of CD8 T cells in Susac syndrome. TCRdb reanalysed the immunoSEQ multiplex PCR reads using MiXCR and keeps one entry per CDR3 protein. The table shows over 150,000 distinct CDR3 sequences, with roughly 94% occurring only once. Sequenced input: CD4+ T cells from PBMCs. Source of these receptors: a human donor with Susac syndrome. The CDR3 runs from the conserved cysteine through the conserved F or W. D genes are given only for firm matches. Part of the rows lack a size; the others show once, few, many or a class for expanded clones.

V gene,clone size,D gene,J gene,CDR3 DNA,CDR3 protein
TRBV7-9,NA,TRBD1,TRBJ2-2,TGTGCCAGCAGCCAGGGGGCGGAATCGAACACCGGGGAGCTGTTTTTT,CASSQGAESNTGELFF
TRBV28,NA,NA,TRBJ1-5,TGTGCCAGCAGTTTGTCACTGGGGGGCGCGAATCAGCCCCAGCATTTT,CASSLSLGGANQPQHF
TRBV24-1,NA,NA,TRBJ1-1,TGTGCCACCAGTGATTTGGGACAGTTGAACACTGAAGCTTTCTTT,CATSDLGQLNTEAFF
TRBV6-1,NA,TRBD2,TRBJ2-1,TGTGCCAGCAGTGAGCGGGAGAAGTCCTACAATGAGCAGTTCTTC,CASSEREKSYNEQFF
TRBV5-1,NA,TRBD1,TRBJ2-3,TGCGCCACCGGGACAGGCGATGTTGGTACGCAGTATTTT,CATGTGDVGTQYF
TRBV18,NA,NA,TRBJ1-5,TGTGCCAGCTCACTAGTTGGAGGTCAGCCCCAGCATTTT,CASSLVGGQPQHF
TRBV7-2,NA,NA,TRBJ2-1,TGTGCCAGCAGACCACAGGGAGACAATGAGCAGTTCTTC,CASRPQGDNEQFF
TRBV18,few,NA,TRBJ1-2,TGTGCCAGTTCACCACTCACGACAGCTAACTATGGCTACACCTTC,CASSPLTTANYGYTF
TRBV29-1,NA,TRBD1,TRBJ1-1,TGCAGCGTCGCAGGGGGCTGGACCACTGAAGCTTTCTTT,CSVAGGWTTEAFF
TRBV20-1,NA,NA,TRBJ2-1,TGCAGTGCTAGAGATTACGGGTTACGCAATGAGCAGTTCTTC,CSARDYGLRNEQFF
TRBV11-2,NA,TRBD2,TRBJ2-1,TGTGCCAGCAGCAAAAGGACTAGCGGGAGGCATGAGCAGTTCTTC,CASSKRTSGRHEQFF